The sequence of this T cell receptor beta chain was determined in a study of shared clonotypes between healthy human individuals. About the study: Donors consisted of a couple of women and a few men between 18 and 49.

Clones were sequenced by immunoSEQ multiplex PCR, and TCRdb holds only the in-frame ones, with some missing. Among some 1 million clones listed, around four fifths were seen once. The V end was cut by 4 bases, the J end by 7 bases, with 17 bases between. This CDR3 comprises 14 residues. Germline CDR1 SGHRS, CDR2 YFSETQ. Points from the study as a whole: Non-shared clonotypes had lower generation probabilities than clonotypes shared by all four sorted-subset donors.

As for this clone: Its antigen is undetermined.

Every one of the donors was a Caucasian adult that lived in Nashville, Tennessee. The V and J genes are TRBV5-1 and TRBJ1-1; D gene ambiguous. The TCR comes from a man aged 18 to 30 in good health. Specimen: memory CD4+ T cells sorted from blood. Subset: CD45RA-negative fraction. This chain's CDR3 is CASSPHPDGLEAFF. In DNA, the CDR3 is TGCGCCAGCAGCCCACACCCGGACGGTCTTGAAGCTTTCTTT.